One sample yielded the 16 T cell receptor beta chains listed below, sequenced in a study of OX40 agonist ivuxolimab in advanced cancers. The table came from immunoSEQ multiplex PCR; TCRdb's copy has only in-frame clones and leaves some out. The sample lists approximately 20,000 clones, roughly 71% occurring once. Sequenced material: CD4+ or CD8+ T cells sorted from blood, taken in a trial of the OX40 agonist ivuxolimab. The source of these receptors is an adult with an advanced solid tumor such as melanoma, head and neck, liver or kidney cancer.

This clone came up a few times. This rearrangement joins TRBV28 to TRBJ1-1, with D unclear. The CDR3 consists of 13 residues. V was shortened by 3 bases and J by 1 base, with 6 bases between the two germline ends. The germline CDR1 and CDR2 sequences are MDHEN and SYDVKM. The CDR3 coding sequence is TGTGCCAGCAGTTTTTCATCGAACACTGAAGCTTTCTTT. It codes for CASSFSSNTEAFF.

The chain uses TRBV27 and TRBJ2-3, with TRBD2 identical over 9 bases. CDR1 MNHEY and CDR2 SMNVEV come from the germline V gene (reference sequence). The length of the CDR3 is 14 residues. With 8 bases clipped from V and 4 bases from J, the junction kept 7 bases outside the gene matches. The CDR3: CASGGGGAPDTQYF. In DNA, the CDR3 is TGTGCCAGCGGGGGCGGGGGGGCCCCAGATACGCAGTATTTT.

A few counts support this clone. The CDR3 is CASSLVFLDLAGVTYEQYF. CDR3 bases: TGTGCCAGCAGCTTAGTTTTTTTGGACTTAGCGGGAGTAACCTACGAGCAGTACTTC. The gene calls are TRBV7-2 and TRBJ2-7; 9 bases fit TRBD2. In germline, CDR1 is SGHTA, CDR2 FQGNSA. The CDR3 spans 19 residues. The J segment lost 2 bases and the V segment lost 1 base, leaving 15 bases of the junction unmatched.

The V gene is TRBV27, the J gene TRBJ2-1; 14 nucleotides line up with TRBD2. Germline trimming cut 7 bases from V and 4 bases from J; bases unmatched to any gene: 12. The CDR3 has 18 residues. Germline lookup yields CDR1 MNHEY and CDR2 SMNVEV (reference sequence). This chain's CDR3 is CASIRTSGRQSKYNEQFF. The CDR3 DNA reads as TGTGCCAGCATAAGGACTAGCGGGAGGCAATCGAAATACAATGAGCAGTTCTTC.

V is TRBV19 and J is TRBJ2-2; a weak D match, TRBD1 (7 bases). The CDR3 is made up of 17 amino acids. Germline V gene data show CDR1 as LNHDA and CDR2 as SQIVND (reference sequence). Between the trimmed V and J ends, which lost 3 bases and 3 bases, there was a span of 17 bases. This CDR3 is CASSILPGRGDTGELFF. CDR3 bases: TGTGCCAGTAGTATTCTTCCGGGCAGGGGGGACACCGGGGAGCTGTTTTTT.

This clone was observed once. The V and J genes are TRBV7-2 and TRBJ2-1, with D unclear. Trimming pared 0 bases from V and 2 bases from J, leaving 11 bases between. This CDR3 contains 16 residues. Germline-derived CDR1 and CDR2 are SGHTA and FQGNSA. The chain's CDR3 is CASSLAAAQPYNEQFF. In nucleotides, the CDR3 is TGTGCCAGCAGCTTAGCCGCGGCGCAACCCTACAATGAGCAGTTCTTC.

V is TRBV29-1 and J is TRBJ1-1; no definite D call. The V gene's germline CDR1 is SQVTM and CDR2 ANQGSEA. This CDR3 comprises 10 residues. V shed 3 bases and J shed 11 bases, with 10 bases lying between them. CDR3 nucleotides: TGCAGCGTTGAGAAGAACTGGGCTTTCTTT. Translating it yields CSVEKNWAFF.

The V and J genes are TRBV5-6 and TRBJ2-7; possible D gene TRBD2, 5 bases. V shed 4 bases and J shed 1 base, with 18 bases lying between them. Germline CDR1 reads SGHDT; CDR2 reads YYEEEE. CDR3 length equals 16 residues. CDR3 sequence reads: CASSPPSFGESYEQYF. In DNA, the CDR3 is TGTGCCAGCAGCCCCCCGAGTTTCGGGGAATCCTACGAGCAGTACTTC.

The gene calls are TRBV6-6 and TRBJ2-5; D gene uncertain. Germline loops: CDR1 MNHNY, CDR2 SVGAGI (reference sequence). Deletions cut 2 bases from V and 5 bases from J, with 3 bases between. The CDR3 covers 11 residues. DNA of the CDR3: TGTGCCAGCAGTTACAGTGAGACCCAGTACTTC. Amino acids: CASSYSETQYF.

This CDR3 reads CASSGTGVMGELFF. In DNA form, the CDR3 reads TGTGCCAGCAGCGGGACAGGGGTGATGGGGGAGCTGTTTTTT. The chain joins TRBV9 to TRBJ2-2; 9 bases align to TRBD1. The V gene end was trimmed by 3 bases and the J gene end by 8 bases; junction bases not matched to a gene: 5. The CDR3 has 14 residues. Germline V gives CDR1 SGDLS, CDR2 YYNGEE. Complete variable domain (other parts from reference TRBV9 and TRBJ2-2): DSGVTQTPKHLITATGQRVTLRCSPRSGDLSVYWYQQSLDQGLQFLIQYYNGEERAKGNILERFSAQQFPDLHSELNLSSLELGDSALYFCASSGTGVMGELFFGEGSRLTVL.

The chain joins TRBV9 to TRBJ1-3; D is possibly TRBD1 (5 bases). The V gene lost 1 base and the J gene lost 1 base, with 6 bases spanning the gap. CDR1 SGDLS and CDR2 YYNGEE come from the germline V gene. The CDR3 contains 14 residues. The CDR3 spells CASSVSGSGNTIYF. CDR3 DNA: TGTGCCAGCAGCGTATCAGGGTCTGGAAACACCATATATTTT.

The V call is TRBV29-1, the J call TRBJ2-5; no clear D. The ends were cut back, 4 bases at V and 4 bases at J, with 13 bases in the middle. The CDR3 length is 13 residues. The germline gives CDR1 SQVTM, CDR2 ANQGSEA. DNA of the CDR3: TGCAGCGTTGCGTTGGCAGTGGGAGAGACCCAGTACTTC. Protein: CSVALAVGETQYF.

J is TRBJ1-1 and V is TRBV5-8, with TRBD1 as a possible D gene (5 bases). CDR1 and CDR2 (germline): SGHTS, YDEGEE. Trimming took off 0 bases at V and 0 bases at J, with 6 bases between the two ends. CDR3 length: 14 amino acids. In DNA form, the CDR3 reads TGTGCCAGCAGCTTGGACAGGATGAACACTGAAGCTTTCTTT. Amino acid sequence: CASSLDRMNTEAFF.

The chain employs TRBV7-2 and TRBJ2-1; the D is unclear. This CDR3 spans 13 amino acids. V lost 1 base, J lost 4 bases, and 5 bases lay in between. The germline V gene encodes CDR1 SGHTA and CDR2 FQGNSA. The CDR3, as DNA: TGTGCCAGCAGCTTAGGACGGTACAATGAGCAGTTCTTC. Its protein is CASSLGRYNEQFF.

This chain uses TRBV30 with TRBJ2-3; D gene uncertain. CDR3 size: 15 residues. Germline values: CDR1 GTSNPN, CDR2 SVGIG (reference sequence). V gave up 3 bases and J gave up 0 bases, with 13 bases separating them. The CDR3 DNA reads TGTGCCTGGAGCTTAGGCGGAGCTAGCACAGATACGCAGTATTTT. Protein: CAWSLGGASTDTQYF.

The chain joins TRBV30 to TRBJ2-1, with 10 bases lining up with TRBD1. Germline V gene sequence: CDR1 GTSNPN, CDR2 SVGIG (reference sequence). The CDR3 is 17 amino acids. The trim removed 0 bases at V and 2 bases at J, leaving 7 bases unmatched. CDR3 nucleotides: TGTGCCTGGAGTGTACTGGCGGGACAGGGGACCTACAATGAGCAGTTCTTC. Its protein is CAWSVLAGQGTYNEQFF. Filled out from reference TRBV30 and TRBJ2-1, the complete variable domain reads SQTIHQWPATLVQPVGSPLSLECTVEGTSNPNLYWYRQAAGRGLQLLFYSVGIGQISSEVPQNLSASRPQDRQFILSSKKLLLSDSGFYLCAWSVLAGQGTYNEQFFGPGTRLTVL.